Shown below are 18 T cell receptor beta chains from a single sample sequenced in a study of blood T cell repertoires in COVID-19 (dated by TCRdb to 2019 to 2021). The protocol used for the library was the immunoSEQ multiplex PCR assay. TCRdb mirrors the immuneACCESS table, restricted to in-frame sequences. Some clones are absent from its copies; in checked studies, under half trace to an unresolved V gene, and the reason for the others is unknown. The sample data list approximately 290,000 clones, and roughly 89% of these were observed just once. The ten largest clones add up to approximately 10% of the sample. Input material: peripheral blood. The receptors were gathered from a woman aged 30 to 39 with COVID-19, enrolled during active disease.

This clone was detected once. A junction boundary mismatches the germline segment, possibly from a read error. The V call is TRBV5-1, the J call TRBJ1-4; D is ambiguous. The CDR3 consists of 21 residues. The germline CDR1 and CDR2 sequences are SGHRS and YFSETQ. Written as DNA, the CDR3 is TGCGCCAGCAGCTTGGTAAGCTATCCATCCCAACTAAGCCCAACGAATGAAAAACTGTTTTTT. Translating it yields CASSLVSYPSQLSPTNEKLFF.

This clone has only a few counts. This rearrangement joins TRBV11-2 to TRBJ1-4, with 7 nucleotides matching TRBD1. CDR3 length: 18 amino acids. V trimming: 1 base; J trimming: 6 bases; junction bases outside the gene matches: 14. Germline loops: CDR1 SGHAT, CDR2 FQNNGV. The CDR3 protein is CASSLAHSRGRFDEKLFF. CDR3 bases: TGTGCCAGCAGCTTAGCCCATAGTAGGGGGCGGTTCGATGAAAAACTGTTTTTT.

The table lists this clone with a few counts. The V call is TRBV10-3, the J call TRBJ2-1; a possible D gene is TRBD2 (6 bases). CDR1 ENHRY and CDR2 SYGVKD come from the germline V gene. Trimming pared 7 bases from V and 6 bases from J, leaving 16 bases between. The CDR3 loop spans 14 amino acids. The CDR3: CAITAASDGNEQFF. CDR3 sequence (DNA): TGTGCCATCACAGCGGCTAGCGACGGCAATGAGCAGTTCTTC.

This chain uses TRBV20-1 with TRBJ1-2; TRBD1 might be the D (6 bases). The CDR3 is 11 amino acids. V dropped 6 bases and J dropped 4 bases, with 9 bases sitting between them. Germline V CDR1 and CDR2: DFQATT, SNEGSKA (reference sequence). DNA for the CDR3: TGCAGTGCCAGGACAGTCTATGGCTACACCTTC. Its translation is CSARTVYGYTF.

The V gene is TRBV27, the J gene TRBJ1-6; D call uncertain. V was shortened by 5 bases and J by 10 bases, with 18 bases between the two germline ends. CDR1 and CDR2 (germline): MNHEY, SMNVEV (reference sequence). The CDR3 is 15 amino acids. CDR3 amino acids: CASSPQTAGRSPLHF. The CDR3, as DNA: TGTGCCAGCAGTCCACAAACAGCCGGGAGGTCACCCCTCCACTTT.

The gene calls are TRBV30 and TRBJ1-2, with 7 positions matching TRBD1. The CDR3 totals 13 residues. The J segment lost 6 bases and the V segment lost 0 bases, leaving 4 bases of the junction unmatched. Germline V lookup: CDR1 GTSNPN, CDR2 SVGIG (reference sequence). The CDR3: CAWSVRQGHGYTF. The CDR3 bases are TGTGCCTGGAGTGTAAGACAGGGCCATGGCTACACCTTC.

The genes are TRBV18 and TRBJ1-6, with TRBD1 as a possible D gene (5 bases). This CDR3 is 14 amino acids long. The V and J ends lost 1 base and 8 bases respectively, with 9 bases between them. The V gene's germline CDR1 is KGHSH and CDR2 LQKENI. This CDR3 is CASSPRGVDSPLHF. Here the CDR3 DNA reads TGTGCCAGCTCACCACGGGGGGTGGATTCACCCCTCCACTTT.

This clone has only one observation. The chain combines TRBV9 with TRBJ1-4; maybe TRBD1 (5 bases). The V gene's germline CDR1 is SGDLS and CDR2 YYNGEE. Trimming took 7 bases from V and 3 from J, leaving 10 bases between them. The length of the CDR3 is 13 residues. CDR3 in DNA: TGTGCCAGCGGTCCGGGGGCTAATGAAAAACTGTTTTTT. This encodes CASGPGANEKLFF.

The genes are TRBV2 and TRBJ1-2, with unresolved D. Trimming removed 4 bases from V and 8 bases from J, with 14 bases in between. Germline V gene lookup returns CDR1 SNHLY and CDR2 FYNNEI. There are 13 residues in the CDR3. The CDR3 DNA reads as TGTGCCAGCAGTGTGGGTGGAGCTCCGGGCTACACCTTC. Protein product: CASSVGGAPGYTF.

The gene calls are TRBV7-9 and TRBJ1-4; no clear D gene. Germline lookup yields CDR1 SEHNR and CDR2 FQNEAQ (reference sequence). V was shortened by 7 bases and J by 8 bases, with 11 bases between the two germline ends. The CDR3 is 12 residues long. Written as DNA, the CDR3 is TGTGCCAGCACCATAGAGGGAGAAAAACTGTTTTTT. Residues: CASTIEGEKLFF.

The CDR3 DNA follows: TGTGCCAGCAGCATTACAGGGTCTGGAAACACCATATATTTT. Translation gives CASSITGSGNTIYF. The chain couples TRBV9 to TRBJ1-3, with TRBD1 as a possible D gene (6 bases). The CDR3 has 14 residues. V was clipped by 4 bases and J by 1 base, with 9 bases between them. The germline CDR1 and CDR2 sequences are SGDLS and YYNGEE.

The CDR3: CASSLSFGGGYEQYF. As DNA, the CDR3 is TGTGCCAGCAGCTTAAGCTTTGGCGGGGGCTACGAGCAGTACTTC. The chain uses TRBV7-8 and TRBJ2-7, with 7 bases matching TRBD2. Germline V lookup: CDR1 SGHVS, CDR2 FQNEAQ. The CDR3 spans 15 residues. The J segment lost 3 bases and the V segment lost 2 bases, leaving 7 bases of the junction unmatched.

The chain uses TRBV7-8 and TRBJ2-5; D uncertain. The V gene lost 3 bases and the J gene lost 4 bases, with 12 bases spanning the gap. CDR3 size: 14 residues. Germline-derived CDR1 and CDR2 are SGHVS and FQNEAQ. The CDR3 DNA reads as TGTGCCAGCAGCTTCACCGTCGGTCCAGAGACCCAGTACTTC. Translation gives CASSFTVGPETQYF.

V usage is TRBV6-5 and J usage is TRBJ2-7; 12 bases fit TRBD2. Trimming cost V 7 bases and J 7 bases; bases outside gene matches: 11. Germline V lookup: CDR1 MNHEY, CDR2 SVGAGI. The CDR3 covers 15 residues. CDR3 sequence: CASTTSGGTLGEQYF. The DNA for the CDR3 is TGTGCCAGCACTACTAGCGGGGGGACCCTGGGGGAGCAGTACTTC.

V is TRBV19 and J is TRBJ1-1; TRBD1 matches 10 bases. Germline V lookup: CDR1 LNHDA, CDR2 SQIVND (reference sequence). V lost 6 bases and J lost 1; bases outside the gene matches: 8. This CDR3 is built from 16 residues. The CDR3 DNA is TGTGCCAGTAGGCAGGGACAGGGGACGTCGAACACTGAAGCTTTCTTT. Its protein is CASRQGQGTSNTEAFF.

The gene calls are TRBV3-1 (or the pseudogene TRBV3-2) and TRBJ2-1; 8 bases agree with TRBD1. The germline V gene encodes CDR1 LGHDT and CDR2 YNNKEL (reference sequence). After removal of 4 bases from V and 5 bases from J, the junction contained 1 base not matched to a gene. CDR3 length: 13 amino acids. The CDR3 sequence is CASSLRGHNEQFF. CDR3 nucleotide sequence: TGTGCCAGCAGCCTCAGGGGGCACAATGAGCAGTTCTTC.

This clone was detected once. The rearrangement uses TRBV7-6 and TRBJ2-1; tentative D call: TRBD1 (6 bases). The CDR3 totals 16 residues. Trimming removed 5 bases from V and 1 base from J, with 15 bases in between. Germline values: CDR1 SGHVS, CDR2 FNYEAQ. The CDR3 loop reads CASSPSRQGSYNEQFF. CDR3 DNA: TGTGCCAGCAGCCCAAGTCGTCAGGGGTCCTACAATGAGCAGTTCTTC.

This clone was detected only a few times. This rearrangement joins TRBV3-1 (or the pseudogene TRBV3-2) to TRBJ2-1, with D possibly matching TRBD2 (6 bases). The V end was cut by 4 bases, the J end by 9 bases, with 10 bases between. The length of the CDR3 is 12 residues. CDR1 is LGHDT, CDR2 YNNKEL, per germline (reference sequence). CDR3 nucleotide sequence: TGTGCCAGCAGCCGTGGAGGGCTTGAGCAGTTCTTC. Amino acids: CASSRGGLEQFF.